Below are 27 T cell receptor beta chains sequenced from a single sample in a study of blood T cell repertoires in COVID-19. Clones were sequenced by immunoSEQ multiplex PCR, and TCRdb holds only the in-frame ones, with some missing. The sample comprises about 51,000 clones, around 86% of which are singletons, and roughly 14% rests with the top ten. The sample consisted of peripheral blood. These receptors all come from a human donor with acute or convalescent COVID-19. The donor label of this sample is uncertain.

This clone was counted a few times. The rearrangement joins TRBV9 to TRBJ1-4; 7 nucleotides line up with TRBD1. The CDR3 consists of 15 residues. With 4 bases clipped from V and 5 bases from J, the junction kept 8 bases outside the gene matches. Germline V gene sequence: CDR1 SGDLS, CDR2 YYNGEE. This CDR3 reads CASSRGQASNEKLFF. CDR3 bases: TGTGCCAGCAGCCGAGGACAGGCCAGCAATGAAAAACTGTTTTTT.

V and J are TRBV25-1 and TRBJ1-4, with D possibly matching TRBD1 (6 bases). The CDR3 spans 15 residues. V lost 8 bases and J lost 5, with 18 bases in between. Germline V CDR1 and CDR2: MGHDK, SYGVNS. DNA for the CDR3: TGTGCCAGCTTTATGGGGGGGCAGGGGAATGAAAAACTGTTTTTT. It is translated as CASFMGGQGNEKLFF. The full variable domain, its missing parts supplied by reference TRBV25-1 and TRBJ1-4, is EADIYQTPRYLVIGTGKKITLECSQTMGHDKMYWYQQDPGMELHLIHYSYGVNSTEKGDLSSESTVSRIRTEHFPLTLESARPSHTSQYLCASFMGGQGNEKLFFGSGTQLSVL.

The chain uses TRBV30 and TRBJ1-3; D is perhaps TRBD1 (5 bases). The germline V and J ends were trimmed by 2 bases and 1 base, with 9 bases remaining between them. This CDR3 is 14 amino acids long. Germline V CDR1 and CDR2: GTSNPN, SVGIG (reference sequence). The CDR3: CAWSLDRSGNTIYF. The CDR3 region has the DNA TGTGCCTGGAGTCTCGACAGATCTGGAAACACCATATATTTT. The entire variable domain, with the rest obtained from reference TRBV30 and TRBJ1-3, is as follows: SQTIHQWPATLVQPVGSPLSLECTVEGTSNPNLYWYRQAAGRGLQLLFYSVGIGQISSEVPQNLSASRPQDRQFILSSKKLLLSDSGFYLCAWSLDRSGNTIYFGEGSWLTVV.

The chain links TRBV7-6 to TRBJ1-5; 10 nucleotides align to TRBD1. There are 18 residues in the CDR3. CDR1 and CDR2 (germline): SGHVS, FNYEAQ. The ends lost 3 bases at V and 2 bases at J; junction bases unmatched: 10. CDR3 in amino acids: CASSLGTPGTGGNQPQHF. The CDR3 DNA sequence: TGTGCCAGCAGCTTGGGGACCCCCGGGACAGGGGGCAATCAGCCCCAGCATTTT.

V and J are TRBV7-6 and TRBJ2-2; D is uncertain. Germline CDR1 and CDR2: SGHVS and FNYEAQ. V gave up 2 bases and J gave up 6 bases, with 19 bases separating them. The length of the CDR3 is 17 residues. The DNA of the CDR3 is TGTGCCAGCAGCTTATCACCCTGGCAGGAAGTGGCCGGGGAGCTGTTTTTT. It encodes CASSLSPWQEVAGELFF.

This sequence joins TRBV29-1 and TRBJ2-7; 7 nucleotides match TRBD2. With V trimmed by 4 bases and J by 6 bases, 9 bases remained unmatched. This CDR3 region has 13 residues. The germline V gene has CDR1 SQVTM and CDR2 ANQGSEA. CDR3 DNA sequence: TGCAGCGTTGCTGGGACTACCGGGGGCGAGCAGTACTTC. Translated: CSVAGTTGGEQYF.

This chain uses TRBV6-2 or TRBV6-3 with TRBJ1-1; D gene unclear. Germline CDR1 reads MNHEY; CDR2 reads SVGEGT. V was clipped by 0 bases and J by 7 bases, with 9 bases between them. The CDR3 has 13 amino acids. Here the CDR3 DNA reads TGTGCCAGCAGTTACTCAAGCGGCCGTGAAGCTTTCTTT. As protein: CASSYSSGREAFF.

The genes are TRBV4-2 and TRBJ1-2, with unresolved D. Germline CDR1 is LGHNA and CDR2 is YNFKEQ. The CDR3 covers 15 residues. The V gene lost 0 bases and the J gene lost 4 bases, with 12 bases spanning the gap. The CDR3 DNA is TGTGCCAGCAGCCAAGACTGGACTCAACTCTATGGCTACACCTTC. Translated: CASSQDWTQLYGYTF.

The chain recombines TRBV14 with TRBJ2-3; no reliable D call. Per germline, CDR1 SGHDN and CDR2 FVKESK. The length of the CDR3 is 16 residues. The V gene lost 1 base and the J gene lost 3 bases, with 14 bases spanning the gap. CDR3 amino acids: CASSQVRLRGTDTQYF. DNA of the CDR3: TGTGCCAGCAGCCAAGTACGGCTGAGAGGTACAGATACGCAGTATTTT.

The rearrangement uses TRBV27 and TRBJ1-4; 8 bases match TRBD1. Germline CDR1 MNHEY, CDR2 SMNVEV (reference sequence). Losses at the gene ends were 5 bases for V and 0 bases for J; bases not matched to a gene: 8. CDR3 size: 17 residues. The CDR3 region has the DNA TGTGCCAGCAGTCCAGGGACAGGCCCTGCAACTAATGAAAAACTGTTTTTT. It translates to CASSPGTGPATNEKLFF. Based on the CDR3 plus reference TRBV27 and TRBJ1-4, the full variable domain is EAQVTQNPRYLITVTGKKLTVTCSQNMNHEYMSWYRQDPGLGLRQIYYSMNVEVTDKGDVPEGYKVSRKEKRNFPLILESPSPNQTSLYFCASSPGTGPATNEKLFFGSGTQLSVL.

The chain is built from TRBV6-6 and TRBJ2-7; D is perhaps TRBD2 (5 bases). CDR3 length: 15 residues. Germline V gene sequence: CDR1 MNHNY, CDR2 SVGAGI (reference sequence). Trimming cost V 5 bases and J 0 bases, with 14 bases left between them. CDR3 DNA: TGTGCCAGCAGTCACCCGGCCGGGGACTCCTACGAGCAGTACTTC. This codes for CASSHPAGDSYEQYF.

DNA for the CDR3: TGTGCCTGGACCCCACCGGGACAGGGTAGCGAGCAGTACTTC. Translation: CAWTPPGQGSEQYF. V gene TRBV30 combines with J gene TRBJ2-7; 9 positions agree with TRBD1. In germline, CDR1 is GTSNPN, CDR2 SVGIG (reference sequence). Trimming at V came to 4 bases and at J to 6 bases, leaving 10 bases not matched to a gene. The CDR3 consists of 14 residues.

The J gene is TRBJ1-4, the V gene TRBV3-1 (or the pseudogene TRBV3-2); D unclear. The CDR3 extends over 15 amino acids. V was clipped by 0 bases and J by 7 bases, with 12 bases between them. Per the germline V gene, CDR1 is LGHDT and CDR2 is YNNKEL (reference sequence). The CDR3: CASSQDGSGSEKLFF. CDR3 nucleotides: TGTGCCAGCAGCCAAGATGGGTCGGGGTCTGAAAAACTGTTTTTT.

This chain connects TRBV2 to TRBJ1-2; D gene ambiguous. Per the germline V gene, CDR1 is SNHLY and CDR2 is FYNNEI. The CDR3 totals 12 residues. V was pared by 6 bases and J by 4 bases, with 9 bases between. The CDR3 DNA is TGTGCCAGCAGCTCCCTCTCCTATGGCTACACCTTC. The encoded protein is CASSSLSYGYTF.

V and J are TRBV7-2 and TRBJ2-3; D gene uncertain. Trimming stripped 2 bases from V and 3 bases from J, with 9 bases between. Germline-derived CDR1 and CDR2 are SGHTA and FQGNSA. The CDR3 totals 14 residues. The CDR3 DNA reads TGTGCCAGCAGCTTATATCGCAGGACAGATACGCAGTATTTT. It codes for CASSLYRRTDTQYF. Variable domain in full (rest from reference TRBV7-2 and TRBJ2-3): GAGVSQSPSNKVTEKGKDVELRCDPISGHTALYWYRQSLGQGLEFLIYFQGNSAPDKSGLPSDRFSAERTGGSVSTLTIQRTQQEDSAVYLCASSLYRRTDTQYFGPGTRLTVL.

This chain uses TRBV6-1 with TRBJ2-6, with D unclear. Between the trimmed V and J ends, which lost 4 bases and 0 bases, there was a span of 10 bases. This CDR3 is 16 amino acids long. CDR1 and CDR2 (germline): MNHNS, SASEGT. CDR3 nucleotide sequence: TGTGCCAGCAGTGTACTACATAGCTCTGGGGCCAACGTCCTGACTTTC. Residues: CASSVLHSSGANVLTF.

The V gene is TRBV5-6, the J gene TRBJ1-6; 8 bases map to TRBD1. The CDR3 totals 15 residues. Germline values: CDR1 SGHDT, CDR2 YYEEEE. V lost 0 bases to trimming and J lost 9 bases; unmatched junction nucleotides: 5. The CDR3 here is CASSLARGLSSPLHF. The CDR3 coding sequence is TGTGCCAGCAGCTTGGCCAGGGGGCTATCTTCACCCCTCCACTTT.

The V gene is TRBV7-2, the J gene TRBJ1-2, with TRBD1 identical over 8 bases. The CDR3 runs to 13 residues. V was clipped by 8 bases and J by 3 bases; unmatched bases: 5. Germline V gene lookup returns CDR1 SGHTA and CDR2 FQGNSA. CDR3 bases: TGTGCCAGCGAGGACAGGGACTACTATGGCTACACCTTC. Its protein product is CASEDRDYYGYTF.

This CDR3 reads CASSYPSGVNTEAFF. The CDR3 DNA is TGTGCCAGTAGCTATCCATCGGGGGTTAACACTGAAGCTTTCTTT. The chain combines TRBV19 with TRBJ1-1; possibly TRBD1 for D (5 bases). Trimming left V 6 bases short and J 2 bases short, with 16 bases between. CDR1 LNHDA and CDR2 SQIVND come from the germline V gene (reference sequence). CDR3 length equals 15 residues.

This clone has just a few counts. This chain links TRBV7-9 with TRBJ1-1; no firm D call. CDR1 is SEHNR, CDR2 FQNEAQ, per germline (reference sequence). This CDR3 spans 13 amino acids. V was trimmed by 5 bases and J by 7 bases, leaving 14 bases between them. The CDR3, as DNA: TGTGCCAGCAGCCCAGCGGAGAGTTTTGAAGCTTTCTTT. It encodes CASSPAESFEAFF.

The rearrangement links TRBV29-1 to TRBJ2-3, with 7 bases matching TRBD2. J lost 2 bases, V lost 0 bases, and 8 bases had no gene match. The CDR3 length is 16 residues. Germline CDR1 and CDR2: SQVTM and ANQGSEA. CDR3 coding DNA: TGCAGCGTTGAAGATACTGGGGGGGGACCCACAGATACGCAGTATTTT. Its translation: CSVEDTGGGPTDTQYF.

The chain couples TRBV6-5 to TRBJ2-2; the D gene is possibly TRBD2 (7 bases). V lost 10 bases and J lost 12, with 21 bases in between. The V gene's germline CDR1 is MNHEY and CDR2 SVGAGI. CDR3 length: 13 amino acids. The CDR3 bases are TGTGCCACCTCCGGGACACGGGAGGCGAAGCTGTTTTTT. Amino acid sequence: CATSGTREAKLFF.

The J gene is TRBJ1-2, the V gene TRBV3-1 (or the pseudogene TRBV3-2); D might be TRBD1 (5 bases). Germline CDR1 LGHDT, CDR2 YNNKEL (reference sequence). CDR3 length: 16 residues. Trimming left V 2 bases short and J 1 base short, with 14 bases between. CDR3 coding DNA: TGTGCCAGCAGCCAAAATATAGACAGCCTTAACTATGGCTACACCTTC. Its translation is CASSQNIDSLNYGYTF.

V usage is TRBV11-2 and J usage is TRBJ1-1; D ambiguous. The CDR3 sequence is 13 residues long. Germline loops: CDR1 SGHAT, CDR2 FQNNGV. With 7 bases removed from V and 10 bases from J, the gap between germline ends came to 19 bases. This CDR3 is CASNSDIGSVAFF. DNA for the CDR3: TGTGCCAGCAACTCCGACATAGGTTCGGTAGCTTTCTTT.

The chain links TRBV7-3 to TRBJ1-2, with D perhaps matching TRBD1 (6 bases). V dropped 2 bases and J dropped 7 bases, with 17 bases sitting between them. The CDR3 runs 15 residues. Germline V lookup: CDR1 SGHTA, CDR2 FQGTGA. The CDR3 loop is CASSLHIRGGRGYTF. DNA of the CDR3: TGTGCCAGCAGCTTACACATAAGGGGGGGTCGTGGCTACACCTTC.

This chain links TRBV28 with TRBJ2-4; D possibly corresponds to TRBD2 (6 bases). The V end was cut by 3 bases, the J end by 6 bases, with 15 bases between. Germline V gene lookup returns CDR1 MDHEN and CDR2 SYDVKM. The CDR3 is 15 residues long. The CDR3 here is CASSFGGSAGNIQYF. CDR3 coding DNA: TGTGCCAGCAGTTTTGGGGGGTCCGCCGGAAACATTCAGTACTTC.

The V gene is TRBV6-6, the J gene TRBJ1-2; tentative D call: TRBD1 (5 bases). The CDR3 loop spans 15 amino acids. Looked up from germline, CDR1 is MNHNY and CDR2 is SVGAGI (reference sequence). V dropped 0 bases and J dropped 0 bases, with 8 bases sitting between them. CDR3 in amino acids: CASSYSGQSNYGYTF. For the CDR3, the DNA is TGTGCCAGCAGTTACTCAGGACAATCTAACTATGGCTACACCTTC.